Listed below are T cell receptor beta chains from one sample, sequenced in a study of control samples from healthy donors and cancer patients. Measured with immunoSEQ multiplex PCR; TCRdb has only the in-frame clones, and not every one. The repertoire holds 150,000 to 200,000 clones, with approximately 94% as singletons. The sequenced sample was PBMCs. All receptors derive from a man aged 55 to 70 with colorectal cancer. Each CDR3 is given with its conserved first and last residue. Fields, in order: D gene, J gene, V gene, clone size, CDR3 protein, CDR3 DNA. D genes are given only for firm matches. Clone size is stated in some rows and not others, as once, few, many or a class when expanded.

- | TRBJ1-4 | TRBV7-9 | - | CASRGGLNEKLFF | TGTGCCAGCAGGGGGGGACTTAATGAAAAACTGTTTTTT
- | TRBJ2-7 | TRBV10-3 | - | CAISGPDSYEQYF | TGTGCCATCAGTGGCCCAGACTCCTACGAGCAGTACTTC
- | TRBJ2-2 | TRBV29-1 | - | CSVEGRKGTGELFF | TGCAGCGTTGAAGGAAGAAAGGGCACCGGGGAGCTGTTTTTT
- | TRBJ2-3 | TRBV5-6 | - | CASAPRSGRTDTQYF | TGTGCCAGCGCGCCTCGAAGCGGACGCACAGATACGCAGTATTTT
TRBD1 | TRBJ2-1 | TRBV10-3 | - | CAISDRTGGPNEQFF | TGTGCCATCAGTGATAGGACAGGGGGCCCAAATGAGCAGTTCTTC
- | TRBJ1-5 | TRBV30 | - | CAWSAGWNQPQHF | TGTGCCTGGAGTGCAGGGTGGAATCAGCCCCAGCATTTT
- | TRBJ1-1 | TRBV5-1 | - | CASSLRERTEAFF | TGCGCCAGCAGCCTCAGGGAGAGAACTGAAGCTTTCTTT
- | TRBJ1-5 | TRBV1 | - | CTSSLSRWGHNQPQHF | TGCACCAGCAGCCTCTCAAGATGGGGGCACAATCAGCCCCAGCATTTT
TRBD1 | TRBJ2-7 | TRBV10-3 | - | CAIKGQDYEQYF | TGTGCCATCAAGGGACAGGACTACGAGCAGTACTTC
- | TRBJ1-1 | TRBV10-3 | - | CAIHSSTNTEAFF | TGTGCCATACACAGCTCTACGAACACTGAAGCTTTCTTT
- | TRBJ1-1 | TRBV21-1 | - | CASSKDPGPDTEAFF | TGTGCCAGCAGCAAAGATCCGGGGCCGGACACTGAAGCTTTCTTT
TRBD2 | TRBJ2-7 | TRBV9 | - | CASSVMGGSEQYF | TGTGCCAGCAGCGTTATGGGGGGGAGTGAGCAGTACTTC
TRBD1 | TRBJ1-6 | TRBV6-6 | - | CASSYSGQENSPLHF | TGTGCCAGCAGTTACTCTGGACAGGAAAATTCACCCCTCCACTTT
- | TRBJ1-1 | TRBV6-5 | once | CASSKLQGGTEAFF | TGTGCCAGCAGCAAGTTACAGGGAGGAACTGAAGCTTTCTTT
- | TRBJ1-5 | TRBV28 | - | CASGVGAYSNQPQHF | TGTGCCAGCGGGGTAGGGGCATATAGCAATCAGCCCCAGCATTTT
- | TRBJ1-6 | TRBV30 | - | CAWKRTYSPLHF | TGTGCCTGGAAACGAACTTATTCACCCCTCCACTTT
TRBD2 | TRBJ2-1 | TRBV15 | - | CATSRGTSGGKSYNEQFF | TGTGCCACCAGCAGAGGGACTAGCGGGGGTAAATCCTACAATGAGCAGTTCTTC
TRBD1 | TRBJ2-5 | TRBV9 | - | CASSVGAGGIQETQYF | TGTGCCAGCAGCGTAGGGGCAGGGGGAATCCAAGAGACCCAGTACTTC
TRBD1 | TRBJ2-7 | TRBV7-9 | - | CASSGRTGGPYEQYF | TGTGCCAGCAGCGGAAGGACAGGGGGACCCTACGAGCAGTACTTC
TRBD1 | TRBJ1-5 | TRBV9 | few | CASSVESRGYSNQPQHF | TGTGCCAGCAGCGTAGAGTCCAGGGGGTATAGCAATCAGCCCCAGCATTTT
TRBD1 | TRBJ2-1 | TRBV25-1 | - | CASSPSGQGRFF | TGTGCCAGCAGTCCATCCGGACAGGGTCGGTTCTTC
- | TRBJ1-4 | TRBV19 | once | CASSTSLTNEKLFF | TGTGCCAGTAGTACCTCACTAACTAATGAAAAACTGTTTTTT
- | TRBJ2-1 | TRBV7-2 | - | CASSLVSNEQFF | TGTGCCAGCAGCTTAGTGTCTAATGAGCAGTTCTTC
- | TRBJ1-6 | TRBV2 | - | CASSQTGNSPLHF | TGTGCCAGCAGTCAGACAGGCAATTCACCCCTCCACTTT
TRBD1 | TRBJ2-2 | TRBV19 | once | CASRLLPTGGKNTGELFF | TGTGCCAGTAGACTCCTCCCTACAGGGGGCAAGAACACCGGGGAGCTGTTTTTT
TRBD1 | TRBJ1-1 | TRBV4-3 | - | CASSQDQGGTTNTEAFF | TGCGCCAGCAGCCAAGATCAAGGGGGCACAACGAACACTGAAGCTTTCTTT
- | TRBJ2-6 | TRBV27 | - | CASSKDRSPGGANVLTF | TGTGCCAGCAGCAAAGACAGGTCCCCCGGGGGGGCCAACGTCCTGACTTTC
- | TRBJ2-7 | TRBV7-2 | - | CASSSQGGQGKYEQYF | TGTGCCAGCAGCTCACAGGGTGGCCAAGGGAAATACGAGCAGTACTTC
- | TRBJ2-5 | TRBV30 | - | CAWSVSGETQYF | TGTGCCTGGAGTGTCTCGGGGGAGACCCAGTACTTC
- | TRBJ1-2 | TRBV9 | - | CASSVGPAGVAGYTF | TGTGCCAGCAGCGTGGGACCCGCCGGGGTGGCTGGCTACACCTTC
TRBD1 | TRBJ2-2 | TRBV4-1 | - | CASSRGQAITGELFF | TGCGCCAGCAGCCGTGGACAGGCGATCACCGGGGAGCTGTTTTTT
- | TRBJ1-6 | TRBV9 | - | CASSAIRGGANSPLHF | TGTGCCAGCAGCGCTATACGTGGGGGCGCTAATTCACCCCTCCACTTT
- | TRBJ2-2 | TRBV30 | - | CAWSVVGTGELFF | TGTGCCTGGAGTGTGGTAGGCACCGGGGAGCTGTTTTTT
TRBD1 | TRBJ1-1 | TRBV6-2/TRBV6-3 | - | CASSVDRGNTEAFF | TGTGCCAGCAGTGTGGACAGGGGGAACACTGAAGCTTTCTTT
- | TRBJ2-3 | TRBV24-1 | - | CATSGRGTDTQYF | TGTGCCACCAGTGGCCGGGGCACAGATACGCAGTATTTT
TRBD2 | TRBJ2-2 | TRBV27 | - | CASSRIAGGKDTGELFF | TGTGCCAGCAGCCGGATAGCGGGGGGGAAGGACACCGGGGAGCTGTTTTTT
- | TRBJ1-1 | TRBV5-4 | once | CASSSRGWNTEAFF | TGTGCCAGCAGCTCGAGGGGGTGGAACACTGAAGCTTTCTTT
- | TRBJ2-3 | TRBV5-1 | - | CASRQGSSTDTQYF | TGCGCCAGCCGACAAGGGAGTAGCACAGATACGCAGTATTTT
- | TRBJ2-6 | TRBV19 | - | CASKPNSGANVLTF | TGTGCCAGTAAACCGAACTCTGGGGCCAACGTCCTGACTTTC
TRBD1 | TRBJ1-2 | TRBV29-1 | - | CSVGTANYGYTF | TGCAGCGTCGGGACAGCTAACTATGGCTACACCTTC
- | TRBJ2-2 | TRBV7-9 | - | CASSFRGTTGELFF | TGTGCCAGCAGCTTTCGGGGTACGACCGGGGAGCTGTTTTTT
- | TRBJ2-2 | TRBV7-9 | few | CASSFLLGELFF | TGTGCCAGCAGCTTCCTCCTCGGGGAGCTGTTTTTT
TRBD1 | TRBJ1-3 | TRBV5-1 | - | CASSLGTGGAGNTIYF | TGCGCCAGCAGCTTGGGGACAGGGGGCGCCGGAAACACCATATATTTT
- | TRBJ1-1 | TRBV12-3/TRBV12-4 | - | CASSSGVTEAFF | TGTGCCAGCAGTTCAGGGGTGACTGAAGCTTTCTTT
TRBD2 | TRBJ2-1 | TRBV2 | - | CASRAGTSGVNEQFF | TGTGCCAGCAGGGCCGGGACTAGCGGGGTGAATGAGCAGTTCTTC
- | TRBJ2-7 | TRBV6-1 | - | CASSPNLDSYEQYF | TGTGCCAGCAGCCCAAATTTGGATTCCTACGAGCAGTACTTC
- | TRBJ1-4 | TRBV19 | - | CASSLAARAEVEKLFF | TGTGCCAGTAGTCTTGCCGCCAGAGCCGAAGTAGAAAAACTGTTTTTT
- | TRBJ1-5 | TRBV27 | - | CASSLNRNQPQHF | TGTGCCAGCAGTCTCAACAGAAATCAGCCCCAGCATTTT
- | TRBJ1-6 | TRBV18 | - | CASSPPGRENSPLHF | TGTGCCAGCTCACCACCGGGCAGGGAAAATTCACCCCTCCACTTT
- | TRBJ2-7 | TRBV3-1/TRBV3-2 | - | CASSPMGARSYEQYF | TGTGCCAGCAGCCCAATGGGGGCGCGATCCTACGAGCAGTACTTC
- | TRBJ2-7 | TRBV18 | - | CASSPDSSYEQYF | TGTGCCAGCTCGCCAGACAGCTCCTACGAGCAGTACTTC
TRBD1 | TRBJ1-1 | TRBV5-8 | - | CASTVQGASEAFF | TGTGCCAGCACCGTACAGGGGGCATCTGAAGCTTTCTTT
TRBD1 | TRBJ2-7 | TRBV19 | - | CASSTAGQGAYEQYF | TGTGCCAGTAGTACCGCGGGACAGGGGGCCTACGAGCAGTACTTC
- | TRBJ2-5 | TRBV18 | - | CASSQPRALSSETQYF | TGTGCCAGCTCACAACCCAGGGCACTGTCCTCAGAGACCCAGTACTTC
- | TRBJ1-1 | TRBV5-1 | once | CASRYADRNTEAFF | TGCGCCAGCAGGTATGCCGACAGAAACACTGAAGCTTTCTTT
TRBD1 | TRBJ2-7 | TRBV2 | - | CASSSDRAGSYEQYF | TGTGCCAGCAGTTCGGACAGGGCGGGCTCCTACGAGCAGTACTTC
TRBD1 | TRBJ2-1 | TRBV27 | - | CASSSGDRAYNEQFF | TGTGCCAGCAGTTCCGGGGACAGGGCTTACAATGAGCAGTTCTTC
TRBD2 | TRBJ2-1 | TRBV10-1 | - | CASSESRGGYNEQFF | TGCGCCAGCAGTGAGTCGAGGGGAGGGTACAATGAGCAGTTCTTC
- | TRBJ1-1 | TRBV27 | - | CASSMGLSKTEAFF | TGTGCCAGCAGTATGGGACTGTCGAAAACTGAAGCTTTCTTT